This T cell receptor (beta chain) was sequenced for a study of TIL therapy for anti-PD-1-resistant metastatic lung cancer. Study-level background: Most patients had lung adenocarcinoma. By whole-exome sequencing, median non-synonymous tumor mutation burden was approximately 1.6 mutations per megabase.

This CDR3 contains 19 residues. Germline values: CDR1 SGDLS, CDR2 YYNGEE. After removal of 4 bases from V and 1 base from J, the junction contained 18 bases not matched to a gene. Noted time point: pre-treatment sample, taken before nivolumab and TIL therapy. The tumor samples were excised metastases, mostly pleural nodules or supraclavicular lymph nodes. Progressing patients received lymphodepletion, expanded TIL infusion and IL-2. The immunoSEQ assay was v3. Survey-level samples got 2 million or so read pairs; deep-level samples got about 5-6 million. Using immunoSEQ multiplex PCR, the repertoire was profiled, and TCRdb retains in-frame clones only, with some absent. The sample has just over 25,000 clones, roughly 72% seen once.

The TCR was taken from a person aged 25 to 85 with non-small cell lung cancer. The rearrangement uses TRBV9 and TRBJ2-5, with 8 bases matching TRBD1. Sequenced material: tumor tissue, taken at baseline. This chain's CDR3 is CASSPRGRRDRGSQETQYF. DNA of the CDR3: TGTGCCAGCAGCCCACGAGGAAGACGCGACAGGGGATCCCAAGAGACCCAGTACTTC. Combining the CDR3 with reference TRBV9 and TRBJ2-5 gives the whole variable domain DSGVTQTPKHLITATGQRVTLRCSPRSGDLSVYWYQQSLDQGLQFLIQYYNGEERAKGNILERFSAQQFPDLHSELNLSSLELGDSALYFCASSPRGRRDRGSQETQYFGPGTRLLVL.